This is a list of T cell receptor beta chains from one sample in a study of blood T cell repertoires in COVID-19. Sequenced by immunoSEQ multiplex PCR; TCRdb stores in-frame clones only, minus some. The table records around 150,000 clones, 76% of them present only once. Sequencing was carried out using peripheral blood. Every receptor here comes from a woman older than 75 with active or convalescent COVID-19. Both conserved end residues are part of each CDR3. The D gene is left open where the match is weak. Some rows mark clone size as missing; the rest say once, few, many or name a class of expanded clone.

v_gene,j_gene,abundance,d_gene,CDR3nt,CDR3aa
TRBV29-1,TRBJ1-1,.,TRBD1,TGCAGCGTTGGACAGGGGAAGACTGAAGCTTTCTTT,CSVGQGKTEAFF
TRBV27,TRBJ1-2,.,.,TGTGCCAGCAGTTCTTACCCCTCGGCAGGGAACTATGGCTACACCTTC,CASSSYPSAGNYGYTF
TRBV30,TRBJ2-2,.,TRBD1,TGTGCCTGGAACAGGGGTGGCGGGGAGCTGTTTTTT,CAWNRGGGELFF
TRBV5-6,TRBJ2-3,once,TRBD2,TGTGCCAGCAGCTTGGCCGGCGGTAGCGGGGGGGATACGCAGTATTTT,CASSLAGGSGGDTQYF
TRBV29-1,TRBJ2-5,once,.,TGCAGCGGAAAGAGGGAGACCCAGTACTTC,CSGKRETQYF
TRBV7-9,TRBJ1-2,few,.,TGTGCCAGCAGCTTACGACAGGCTGGGGGCTACACCTTC,CASSLRQAGGYTF
TRBV11-2,TRBJ1-2,.,.,TGTGCCAGCAGCTTACTTCGGCAGGGAAACTATGGCTACACCTTC,CASSLLRQGNYGYTF
TRBV5-4,TRBJ1-1,many,.,TGTGCCAGCAGCTTGGGCCTCGGGAACACTGAAGCTTTCTTT,CASSLGLGNTEAFF
TRBV13,TRBJ1-4,.,.,TGTGCCAGCAGCTTAGGGGGGCTTTATGAAAAACTGTTTTTT,CASSLGGLYEKLFF
TRBV5-6,TRBJ2-1,.,TRBD2,TGTGCCAGCAGCTCGCTACCGGGGGGGCCCCCTTACAATGAGCAGTTCTTC,CASSSLPGGPPYNEQFF
TRBV5-6,TRBJ2-1,.,.,TGTGCCAGCAGCTTGGAAGGGGAGGAGTTCTTC,CASSLEGEEFF
TRBV27,TRBJ1-4,.,TRBD1,TGTGCCAGCAGTCGTCGACAGGGGACTAATGAAAAACTGTTTTTT,CASSRRQGTNEKLFF
TRBV28,TRBJ1-5,.,TRBD1,TGTGCCAGCAGTTCCAACACAGGGGTCGGTCAGCCCCAGCATTTT,CASSSNTGVGQPQHF
TRBV18,TRBJ1-5,few,.,TGTGCCAGCTCACCGCTATCGGATCAGCCCCAGCATTTT,CASSPLSDQPQHF
TRBV6-5,TRBJ1-3,few,.,TGTGCCAGCAGCTCCGGGACAACTGGAAACACCATATATTTT,CASSSGTTGNTIYF
TRBV7-9,TRBJ2-3,.,.,TGTGCCAGCAGCTTAAGCCAGGCAGATACGCAGTATTTT,CASSLSQADTQYF
TRBV28,TRBJ2-3,.,TRBD2,TGTGCCAGCAACAGAGCGGGGGGCCTCACAGATACGCAGTATTTT,CASNRAGGLTDTQYF
TRBV30,TRBJ2-3,once,.,TGTGCCTGGAGCCTTTCCGATACGCAGTATTTT,CAWSLSDTQYF
TRBV3-1/TRBV3-2,TRBJ1-3,few,.,TGTGCCAGCAGCCTTAAGAGGAGGTACGGAAACACCATATATTTT,CASSLKRRYGNTIYF
TRBV7-2,TRBJ2-3,.,TRBD2,TGTGCCAGCAGCCAAACCGGGACTAGCGGCGGTGGTACGCAGTATTTT,CASSQTGTSGGGTQYF
TRBV7-8,TRBJ1-3,.,.,TGTGCCAGCGGACCCGGGGGGGCTTACACCATATATTTT,CASGPGGAYTIYF
TRBV18,TRBJ1-5,.,.,TGTGCCAGCTCAGTTACAACAGGGAACAGCAATCAGCCCCAGCATTTT,CASSVTTGNSNQPQHF
TRBV19,TRBJ1-1,.,TRBD1,TGTGCCAGTAGTATGGGGACAGGGGTGCGCACTGAAGCTTTCTTT,CASSMGTGVRTEAFF
TRBV5-4,TRBJ1-2,once,TRBD1,TGTGCCAGCAGCTTCCTGTCCCGGGACAGGAATATCTATGGCTACACCTTC,CASSFLSRDRNIYGYTF
TRBV29-1,TRBJ2-3,.,.,TGCAGCGGGTCAACACAGGGAGATACGCAGTATTTT,CSGSTQGDTQYF
TRBV5-8,TRBJ2-2,.,TRBD1,TGTGCCAGCAGCTTGGGGGACAGGGTTCACACCGGGGAGCTGTTTTTT,CASSLGDRVHTGELFF
TRBV19,TRBJ1-5,.,TRBD1,TGTGCCAGTAGTATGACAGGGACCGCTAATCAGCCCCAGCATTTT,CASSMTGTANQPQHF
TRBV6-2/TRBV6-3,TRBJ2-7,.,TRBD1,TGTGCCAGCGGCCACACAGGGGCCGAGCAGTACTTC,CASGHTGAEQYF
TRBV4-1,TRBJ2-5,.,TRBD2,TGCGCCAGCAGCCAAGGGACTAGCGGGGGGTTTCAAGAGACCCAGTACTTC,CASSQGTSGGFQETQYF
TRBV7-2,TRBJ2-7,.,.,TGTGCCAGCAGCTTAGGTGGATCCCGGTCAGGCGAGCAGTACTTC,CASSLGGSRSGEQYF
TRBV6-6,TRBJ1-1,.,TRBD1,TGTGCCAGCAGCTCGGGACAGGGGCCGGCTTTCTTT,CASSSGQGPAFF
TRBV5-4,TRBJ2-5,few,TRBD2,TGTGCCAGCAGCTTGTCGCCGACTAGCGGGGGGGCCGGGGAGACCCAGTACTTC,CASSLSPTSGGAGETQYF
TRBV6-1,TRBJ1-4,.,.,TGTGCCAGCAGTGAAGCGTGGCAGGCAACTAATGAAAAACTGTTTTTT,CASSEAWQATNEKLFF
TRBV4-1,TRBJ1-1,.,.,TGCGCCAGCAGCCAAGAGAGGAGGGGACGGACTGAAGCTTTCTTT,CASSQERRGRTEAFF
TRBV7-9,TRBJ1-1,.,.,TGTGCCAGCAGCTTCGAGATGAACACTGAAGCTTTCTTT,CASSFEMNTEAFF
TRBV19,TRBJ2-7,.,.,TGTGCCAGTAGTATACAGTTCCCAGGGTCCTACGAGCAGTACTTC,CASSIQFPGSYEQYF
TRBV20-1,TRBJ2-7,.,TRBD1,TGCAGTGCTGGTGAAATGACAGGGTCCCACGAGCAGTACTTC,CSAGEMTGSHEQYF
TRBV5-1,TRBJ2-7,.,TRBD2,TGCGCCAGCAGCTTGGCGGGACTAGCGGGGGGCGAGGAGCAGTACTTC,CASSLAGLAGGEEQYF
TRBV13,TRBJ2-7,.,TRBD1,TGTGCCAGCAGCTTAGGCTGGGGCAGGGGGACCTTGGCCTACGAGCAGTACTTC,CASSLGWGRGTLAYEQYF
TRBV29-1,TRBJ1-5,many,.,TGCAGCGTCAAGGGTAGGGGGTACAATCAGCCCCAGCATTTT,CSVKGRGYNQPQHF
TRBV3-1/TRBV3-2,TRBJ2-7,once,.,TGTGCCAGCAGCCAAGATCTGTATACTCCAGGGGTTCGGGAGCAGTACTTC,CASSQDLYTPGVREQYF
TRBV2,TRBJ1-4,.,TRBD1,TGTGCCAGTCAAACTACAGGGGTACCGGGTGAAAAACTGTTTTTT,CASQTTGVPGEKLFF
TRBV4-2,TRBJ2-7,few,.,TGTGCCAGCAGCCAAGATGTGAGACAAGTCTCCTACGAGCAGTACTTC,CASSQDVRQVSYEQYF
TRBV19,TRBJ2-2,.,.,TGTGCCAGTAGTATAGGTGGCCTTTGGACCGGGGAGCTGTTTTTT,CASSIGGLWTGELFF
TRBV6-5,TRBJ1-2,.,.,TGTGCCAGTAGCAAGGACAGTAACTATGGCTACACCTTC,CASSKDSNYGYTF
TRBV7-2,TRBJ2-5,.,TRBD2,TGTGCCAGCAGCTTATTGGCGGGGGGGCCCCCAGAGACCCAGTACTTC,CASSLLAGGPPETQYF
TRBV11-2,TRBJ1-3,.,TRBD1,TGTGCCAGCAGCTCGTGGACAGGGTCTGGAAACACCATATATTTT,CASSSWTGSGNTIYF
TRBV5-1,TRBJ2-3,.,TRBD1,TGCGCCAGCAGCCGTCCAACCCCTCCGGACAGGGTGACAGATACGCAGTATTTT,CASSRPTPPDRVTDTQYF
TRBV13,TRBJ1-4,.,.,TGTGCCAGCAGCTTAGAACAGGGACGTGAGGAAAAACTGTTTTTT,CASSLEQGREEKLFF